These T cell receptor beta chains were read from a single sample in a study of T cell changes during pregnancy in multiple sclerosis. Produced via immunoSEQ multiplex PCR; TCRdb's table is partial and in-frame only. The sample includes some 90,000 clones, 90% to 95% seen only once; the top ten take 1.5% to 2%. Sample: peripheral blood, taken after pregnancy. The receptors come from a female donor in good health, enrolled as a control in a pregnancy study. Both conserved end residues are part of each CDR3. A D gene is named only where the DNA matches it firmly. Size values are once, few and many counts, or a class for expanded clones, and some rows have none.

V,size,J,D,DNA,CDR3
TRBV4-1,-,TRBJ2-7,-,TGCGCCAGCAGCCAACACGTGACAGGAACCTACGAGCAGTACTTC,CASSQHVTGTYEQYF
TRBV7-2,-,TRBJ2-1,TRBD2,TGTGCCAGCAGCCCACCGTGGACTAGCGGGCGGGGGGGGTTCTTC,CASSPPWTSGRGGFF
TRBV5-5,-,TRBJ1-5,-,TGTGCCAGCAGCTTACAAGTCGGGGGCAATCAGCCCCAGCATTTT,CASSLQVGGNQPQHF
TRBV7-2,once,TRBJ1-2,-,TGTGCCAGCAGTTTCCGCAGGGTCGAGTATGGCTACACCTTC,CASSFRRVEYGYTF
TRBV27,-,TRBJ2-7,TRBD1,TGTGCCAGCAGTTCGGGACAGGGTCGTTACGAGCAGTACTTC,CASSSGQGRYEQYF
TRBV7-2,-,TRBJ1-5,-,TGTGCCAGCAGCTTAGACGGGATTCAGCCCCAGCATTTT,CASSLDGIQPQHF
TRBV6-6,-,TRBJ2-3,-,TGTGCCAGCATGGGGGGGGCAGGGACAGATACGCAGTATTTT,CASMGGAGTDTQYF
TRBV19,-,TRBJ1-2,-,TGTGCCAGTACCCTATTAAATACTAACTATGGCTACACCTTC,CASTLLNTNYGYTF
TRBV11-3,-,TRBJ1-5,-,TGTGCCAGCAGCTTAGGGGCGGGGTTGGTGCAGCCCCAGCATTTT,CASSLGAGLVQPQHF
TRBV10-2,-,TRBJ2-7,-,TGCGCCAGCAATCTCTTGGGGTTTTCTCAGTCGACCCTGAGGGCCGAGGCCCGTGGTGAGCAGTACTTC,CASNLLGFSQSTLRAEARGEQYF
TRBV6-1,-,TRBJ1-3,-,TGTGCCAGCAGTGACATTAGAAGGGGGACTAGCTCTGGAAACACCATATATTTT,CASSDIRRGTSSGNTIYF
TRBV9,-,TRBJ1-3,TRBD1,TGTGCCAGCAGCGTAAGGACAGGGGCTGGAAACACCATATATTTT,CASSVRTGAGNTIYF
TRBV5-5,-,TRBJ2-1,TRBD2,TGTGCCAGCAGCTTGGGCCGGGGGGACAATGAGCAGTTCTTC,CASSLGRGDNEQFF
TRBV28,-,TRBJ2-1,-,TGTGCCAGCAGTTTCCTGGTCAAACACGACAATGAGCAGTTCTTC,CASSFLVKHDNEQFF